The rows below give T cell receptor beta chains drawn from one sample of a study of graft-versus-host responses after intestinal transplantation. Antigens for these TCRs are unknown. Profiling relied on immunoSEQ multiplex PCR, and the TCRdb table lists in-frame clones only, not all of them. The sample lists 85,000 to 90,000 clones; 75% to 90% were seen once. The sample was unstimulated CD4+ T cells sorted from spleen or lymph node cells, taken before intestinal transplant. The receptor source for this set is a human donor who received an intestinal transplant. Each CDR3 is given with its conserved first and last residue. D genes are given only for firm matches. Clone sizes are given selectively: once, few, many, or a class where the clone is expanded.

>TRBJ1-2|NA|TRBV5-4|TRBD1
TGTGCCAGCAGCAGACAGGGGGGTGATGGCTACACCTTC
CASSRQGGDGYTF
>TRBJ1-1|NA|TRBV4-2|NA
TGTGCCAGCAGCCCCCCGGGGAACACTGAAGCTTTCTTT
CASSPPGNTEAFF
>TRBJ1-2|NA|TRBV27|NA
TGTGCCAGCAGTTTATTTGGGGGCCCTCTCTATGGCTACACCTTC
CASSLFGGPLYGYTF
>TRBJ2-1|NA|TRBV5-6|TRBD2
TGTGCCAGCAGCTCGAAGATACTAGCGGGGGTCTACAATGAGCAGTTCTTC
CASSSKILAGVYNEQFF
>TRBJ1-6|few|TRBV6-5|NA
TGTGCCAGCAGTTCCCGCTCCTATAATTCACCCCTCCACTTT
CASSSRSYNSPLHF
>TRBJ2-2|NA|TRBV9|NA
TGTGCCAGCAGCGTAGTACCTATAGTGAACACCGGGGAGCTGTTTTTT
CASSVVPIVNTGELFF
>TRBJ1-2|NA|TRBV11-2|NA
TGTGCCACCCCTGGGGGGGGCTCTCGTCGCTACACCTTC
CATPGGGSRRYTF
>TRBJ1-1|few|TRBV6-5|NA
TGTGCCAGCAGTTACCAGGACTTAACTGAAGCTTTCTTT
CASSYQDLTEAFF
>TRBJ1-1|NA|TRBV18|NA
TGTGCCAGCTCACTACAGGGGAACACTGAAGCTTTCTTT
CASSLQGNTEAFF
>TRBJ1-5|once|TRBV27|NA
TGTGCCAGCAGTTTACCGGCAGGACCCCAGCATTTT
CASSLPAGPQHF
>TRBJ2-3|NA|TRBV6-4|TRBD2
TGTGCCAGCAGTGTTAGCGGGGGCACAGATACGCAGTATTTT
CASSVSGGTDTQYF
>TRBJ1-6|NA|TRBV7-9|TRBD1
TGTGCCAGCAGCCGCGCTCAGGGGGCGGAATCACCCCTCCACTTT
CASSRAQGAESPLHF
>TRBJ2-3|NA|TRBV5-1|TRBD1
TGCGCCAGCAGCTTGGAGGGACAGGGGGTGACAGATACGCAGTATTTT
CASSLEGQGVTDTQYF
>TRBJ2-7|NA|TRBV11-2|TRBD1
TGTGCCAGCAGCTTTGAACAGGGGACCAACTACGAGCAGTACTTC
CASSFEQGTNYEQYF
>TRBJ1-1|NA|TRBV11-2|NA
TGTGCCAGCAGCTTAGTGGGGGGCACTGAAGCTTTCTTT
CASSLVGGTEAFF
>TRBJ1-4|NA|TRBV19|TRBD1
TGTGCCAGTAGTAGACAGGGCTATGAAAAACTGTTTTTT
CASSRQGYEKLFF
>TRBJ2-3|NA|TRBV7-2|NA
TGTGCCAGCAGCCTCCCGACCGACGGGCGGGGCACAGATACGCAGTATTTT
CASSLPTDGRGTDTQYF
>TRBJ2-6|NA|TRBV7-8|TRBD2
TGTGCCAGCAGCTCATCTAGCGGGGCGGACTCTGGGGCCAACGTCCTGACTTTC
CASSSSSGADSGANVLTF
>TRBJ1-1|few|TRBV5-4|NA
TGTGCCAGCAGCTTGGACAGGGAGAGCACTGAAGCTTTCTTT
CASSLDRESTEAFF
>TRBJ1-1|NA|TRBV12-5|NA
TGTGCTAGTGGTACACTCCAGGGGAACACTGAAGCTTTCTTT
CASGTLQGNTEAFF
>TRBJ2-3|NA|TRBV2|NA
TGTGCCACGTCCGGGGTAGGGCCCGCGTATTTT
CATSGVGPAYF
>TRBJ2-1|NA|TRBV6-4|NA
TGTGCCAGCAGACCCGACAGCTACAATGAGCAGTTCTTC
CASRPDSYNEQFF
>TRBJ2-7|NA|TRBV7-3|TRBD1
TGTGCCAGCAGCTTAAGTGGGACAGATAACGAGCAGTACTTC
CASSLSGTDNEQYF
>TRBJ2-7|NA|TRBV7-8|TRBD1
TGTGCCAGCAGCTCAGGCCGGGACAGAACCTACGAGCAGTACTTC
CASSSGRDRTYEQYF